What follows are 16 T cell receptor beta chains derived from one specimen sequenced in a study of CD8 T cells in ankylosing spondylitis. TCRdb called the 5' RACE reads again in MiXCR, with one record for every CDR3 protein. The data show under 400,000 distinct CDR3 sequences, with roughly 11% seen just once and around 8.4% held by the top ten. The sequenced sample was blood, either unsorted or a sorted T cell fraction (not recorded which). All receptors derive from a female donor with ankylosing spondylitis or in good health (not recorded which).

This clonotype has at least ten counts. This chain joins TRBV7-9 and TRBJ2-1; D is uncertain. Germline loops: CDR1 SEHNR, CDR2 FQNEAQ (reference sequence). Trimming removed 5 bases at V and 8 bases at J, with 10 bases between. This CDR3 region has 12 residues. CDR3 amino acids: CASSRKGYEQFF. The CDR3, as DNA: TGTGCCAGCAGCCGAAAGGGTTATGAGCAGTTCTTC.

This clonotype was detected a few times. The V gene is TRBV11-2, the J gene TRBJ2-5; weak D call: TRBD1 (6 bases). Germline CDR1 SGHAT, CDR2 FQNNGV. The ends were cut back, 3 bases at V and 1 base at J, with 12 bases in the middle. This CDR3 region has 15 residues. The CDR3 protein is CASSLDRTFQETQYF. The CDR3 DNA is TGTGCCAGCAGCTTGGACAGAACCTTCCAAGAGACCCAGTACTTC.

This clonotype has a count of ten or more. This rearrangement joins TRBV20-1 to TRBJ2-7, with D tentatively TRBD2 (5 bases). Trimming removed 6 bases from V and 7 bases from J, with 19 bases in between. In germline, CDR1 is DFQATT, CDR2 SNEGSKA (reference sequence). The CDR3 contains 13 residues. The CDR3 region has the DNA TGCAGTGCCTACAATCCTCTAGCAGCTGAGCAGTACTTC. Its translation: CSAYNPLAAEQYF.

This clonotype came up a few times. This chain links TRBV3-1 with TRBJ2-1; 13 bases agree with TRBD2. The CDR3 is 14 amino acids. With 9 bases clipped from V and 10 bases from J, the junction kept 9 bases outside the gene matches. Germline V lookup: CDR1 LGHDT, CDR2 YNNKEL (reference sequence). The CDR3 sequence is CASRRTSGGKEQFF. CDR3 DNA sequence: TGTGCCAGTCGTCGGACTAGCGGGGGCAAGGAGCAGTTCTTC.

This clonotype was observed many times. The chain combines TRBV20-1 with TRBJ1-1; D possibly corresponds to TRBD1 (5 bases). The CDR3 covers 12 residues. Germline assignment: CDR1 DFQATT and CDR2 SNEGSKA (reference sequence). V gave up 1 base and J gave up 10 bases, with 13 bases separating them. The CDR3 reads CSARVTSGGAFF. CDR3 nucleotides: TGCAGTGCTAGAGTCACGTCCGGGGGAGCTTTCTTT.

The table lists this clonotype with many counts. The chain employs TRBV5-1 and TRBJ2-3, with a tentative D call TRBD2 (6 bases). The V gene's germline CDR1 is SGHRS and CDR2 YFSETQ. Deletions cut 4 bases from V and 6 bases from J, with 12 bases between. The CDR3 consists of 13 residues. The CDR3 loop reads CASSPAGRDTQYF. CDR3 bases: TGCGCCAGCAGCCCAGCGGGCAGGGATACGCAGTATTTT.

The chain recombines TRBV5-1 with TRBJ2-2, with 8 bases that match TRBD2. This CDR3 spans 15 amino acids. V was pared by 3 bases and J by 2 bases, with 3 bases of the junction left unmatched. Germline V gives CDR1 SGHRS, CDR2 YFSETQ. The CDR3 loop reads CASSWLAGNTGELFF. Written as DNA, the CDR3 is TGCGCCAGCAGCTGGCTAGCGGGCAACACCGGGGAGCTGTTTTTT.

The J gene is TRBJ2-3, the V gene TRBV10-3; TRBD2 matches at 11 bases. The germline CDR1 and CDR2 sequences are ENHRY and SYGVKD. The ends lost 3 bases at V and 0 bases at J; junction bases unmatched: 2. CDR3 length equals 16 residues. As DNA, the CDR3 is TGTGCCATCAGTGATAGCGGGGGGGCAAGCACAGATACGCAGTATTTT. Translated, it gives CAISDSGGASTDTQYF.

This clonotype was found many times. This sequence joins TRBV6-1 and TRBJ2-1, with TRBD1 matching over 8 bases. Germline V CDR1 and CDR2: MNHNS, SASEGT. V lost 7 bases, J lost 2 bases, and 7 bases stayed unmatched. The CDR3 is 15 amino acids. CDR3 sequence (DNA): TGTGCCAGCATAGGCAGGGGGCCTCCCTACAATGAGCAGTTCTTC. Its protein product is CASIGRGPPYNEQFF.

This clonotype was counted at least ten times. The CDR3 reads CASSSTTGALTGELFF. The CDR3 DNA follows: TGCGCCAGCAGCTCCACTACAGGGGCCCTCACCGGGGAGCTGTTTTTT. J is TRBJ2-2 and V is TRBV5-1, with TRBD1 matching 7 bases. The CDR3 is made up of 16 amino acids. Trimming at V came to 3 bases and at J to 4 bases, leaving 9 bases not matched to a gene. Germline V gene data show CDR1 as SGHRS and CDR2 as YFSETQ.

Many counts were recorded for this clonotype. The chain combines TRBV6-1 with TRBJ1-6, with D perhaps TRBD1 (5 bases). Germline values: CDR1 MNHNS, CDR2 SASEGT. Trimming removed 6 bases at V and 12 bases at J, with 21 bases between. The CDR3 extends over 15 amino acids. The CDR3 is CASRAPRDEGLPLHF. Written as DNA, the CDR3 is TGTGCCAGCAGGGCCCCGAGGGACGAGGGCTTACCCCTCCACTTT.

This clonotype was counted at least ten times. The chain is built from TRBV20-1 and TRBJ1-2; D possibly corresponds to TRBD1 (5 bases). The V end was cut by 6 bases, the J end by 4 bases, with 18 bases between. Germline CDR1 and CDR2: DFQATT and SNEGSKA (reference sequence). This CDR3 is built from 14 residues. The DNA for the CDR3 is TGCAGTGCCCCTCCCGGGACTGGGGGCTATGGCTACACCTTC. It yields the protein CSAPPGTGGYGYTF.

In this sample, this clonotype turned up a few times. The chain has TRBV7-2 and TRBJ2-1, with TRBD2 matching over 10 bases. The germline V gene has CDR1 SGHTA and CDR2 FQGNSA. V shed 7 bases and J 6 bases; nucleotides not matched to a gene: 6. The CDR3 length is 14 residues. The CDR3: CASNSGGASNEQFF. The CDR3 region has the DNA TGTGCCAGCAACAGCGGGGGGGCCAGCAATGAGCAGTTCTTC.

In this sample, this clonotype turned up many times. This chain links TRBV29-1 with TRBJ2-2; no reliable D call. Germline CDR1 is SQVTM and CDR2 is ANQGSEA. The CDR3 has 13 residues. The V end was cut by 3 bases, the J end by 0 bases, with 5 bases between. This CDR3 reads CSVEPTNTGELFF. The CDR3 nucleotides read TGCAGCGTTGAGCCAACGAACACCGGGGAGCTGTTTTTT.

This clonotype has ten or more counts. The chain employs TRBV20-1 and TRBJ1-1; 7 bases map to TRBD1. The germline V gene has CDR1 DFQATT and CDR2 SNEGSKA (reference sequence). The V gene end was trimmed by 6 bases and the J gene end by 6 bases; junction bases not matched to a gene: 7. This CDR3 spans 12 amino acids. CDR3 in amino acids: CSAPTGRAEAFF. CDR3 in DNA: TGCAGTGCCCCGACAGGGCGCGCTGAAGCTTTCTTT.

This clonotype was recorded many times. This chain joins TRBV6-1 and TRBJ1-6, with 7 bases that match TRBD1. V trimming: 5 bases; J trimming: 8 bases; junction bases outside the gene matches: 9. The germline CDR1 and CDR2 sequences are MNHNS and SASEGT. The CDR3 spans 15 residues. CDR3 sequence (DNA): TGTGCCAGCAGTCGTCCGACAGGGAGGGATTCACCCCTCCACTTT. It codes for CASSRPTGRDSPLHF.